The T cell receptor (beta chain) described here comes from a study of blood T cell repertoires in COVID-19. About the research overall: Spain, Italy and the United States supplied samples that represented acute and convalescent COVID-19. PBMCs, B-cell-depleted T cells, or T cells were the source of the cDNA or gDNA that made up the material.

V lost 7 bases to trimming and J lost 7 bases; unmatched junction nucleotides: 7. Germline V gene data show CDR1 as WSHSY and CDR2 as SAAADI. The CDR3 is made up of 13 amino acids. The repertoire was sequenced with immunoSEQ multiplex PCR; TCRdb's copy has only in-frame clones and lacks some. The sample lists 95,000 to 100,000 clones, about 89% occurring once. The receptor's source is a woman aged 25 to 39 with acute or convalescent COVID-19. The sequencing sample was made of peripheral blood. V and J are TRBV10-2 and TRBJ1-1; TRBD1 matches at 9 bases. This CDR3 is CASTLQGASEAFF. Here the CDR3 DNA reads TGCGCCAGCACCCTACAGGGGGCGAGTGAAGCTTTCTTT.